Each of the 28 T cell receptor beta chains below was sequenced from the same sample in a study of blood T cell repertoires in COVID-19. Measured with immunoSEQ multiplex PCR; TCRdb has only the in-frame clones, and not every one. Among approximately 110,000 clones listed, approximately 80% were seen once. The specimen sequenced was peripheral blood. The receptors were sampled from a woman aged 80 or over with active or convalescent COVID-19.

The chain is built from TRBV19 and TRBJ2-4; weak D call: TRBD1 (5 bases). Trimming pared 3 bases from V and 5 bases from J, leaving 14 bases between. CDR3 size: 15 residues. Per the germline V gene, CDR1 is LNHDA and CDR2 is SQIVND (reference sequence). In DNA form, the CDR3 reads TGTGCCAGTAGTATCTCATCAGGGTTGGAAAACATTCAGTACTTC. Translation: CASSISSGLENIQYF.

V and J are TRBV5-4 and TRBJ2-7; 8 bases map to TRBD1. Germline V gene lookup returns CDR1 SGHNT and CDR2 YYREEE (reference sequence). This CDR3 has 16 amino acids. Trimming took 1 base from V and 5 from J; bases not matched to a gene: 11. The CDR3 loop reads CASSLHQGASAHEQYF. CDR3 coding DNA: TGTGCCAGCAGCTTGCACCAGGGGGCATCCGCACACGAGCAGTACTTC.

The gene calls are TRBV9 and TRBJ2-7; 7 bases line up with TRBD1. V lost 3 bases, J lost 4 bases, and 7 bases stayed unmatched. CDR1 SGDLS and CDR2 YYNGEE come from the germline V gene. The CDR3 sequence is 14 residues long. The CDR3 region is CASSASNRGYEQYF. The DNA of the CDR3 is TGTGCCAGCAGCGCCTCAAACAGGGGATACGAGCAGTACTTC.

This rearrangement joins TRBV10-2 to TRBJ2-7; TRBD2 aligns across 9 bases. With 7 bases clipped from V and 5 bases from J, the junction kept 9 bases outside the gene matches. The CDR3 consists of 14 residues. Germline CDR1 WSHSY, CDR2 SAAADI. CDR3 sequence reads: CASKLAGARDEQYF. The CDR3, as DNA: TGCGCCAGCAAATTAGCGGGGGCCCGGGACGAGCAGTACTTC.

The CDR3 spells CSVERGTSEQYF. CDR3 nucleotide sequence: TGCAGCGTTGAACGGGGGACCTCCGAGCAGTACTTC. The chain links TRBV29-1 to TRBJ2-7; a weak D match, TRBD2 (6 bases). The CDR3 is made up of 12 amino acids. Germline V gene lookup returns CDR1 SQVTM and CDR2 ANQGSEA. V lost 2 bases and J lost 6, with 11 bases in between.

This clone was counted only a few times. The CDR3 protein is CASSLRTGRTDTQYF. CDR3 sequence (DNA): TGTGCCAGCTCACTAAGGACAGGGAGGACAGATACGCAGTATTTT. This chain connects TRBV18 to TRBJ2-3; 8 nucleotides match TRBD1. The CDR3 totals 15 residues. V trimming: 4 bases; J trimming: 3 bases; junction bases outside the gene matches: 6. CDR1 is KGHSH, CDR2 LQKENI, per germline.

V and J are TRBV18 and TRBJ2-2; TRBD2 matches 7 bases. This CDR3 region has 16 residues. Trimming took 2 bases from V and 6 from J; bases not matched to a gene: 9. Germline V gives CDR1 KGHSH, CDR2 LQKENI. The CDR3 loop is CASSPNGGSLAGELFF. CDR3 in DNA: TGTGCCAGCTCACCAAACGGGGGGAGTTTGGCCGGGGAGCTGTTTTTT.

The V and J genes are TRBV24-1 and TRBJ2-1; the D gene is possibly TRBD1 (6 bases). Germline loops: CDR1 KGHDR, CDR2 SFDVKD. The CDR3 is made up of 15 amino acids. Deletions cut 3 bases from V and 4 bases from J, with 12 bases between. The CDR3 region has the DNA TGTGCCACCAGTGATGTTGGACAGAAGTACAATGAGCAGTTCTTC. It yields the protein CATSDVGQKYNEQFF.

The CDR3: CASSESPDRGQFF. In DNA, the CDR3 is TGTGCCAGCAGTGAGTCTCCCGACAGGGGTCAGTTCTTC. This chain joins TRBV28 and TRBJ2-1, with 8 bases fitting TRBD1. The germline V gene has CDR1 MDHEN and CDR2 SYDVKM. This CDR3 has 13 amino acids. The V and J ends lost 5 bases and 13 bases, in that order; junction bases with no gene match: 10.

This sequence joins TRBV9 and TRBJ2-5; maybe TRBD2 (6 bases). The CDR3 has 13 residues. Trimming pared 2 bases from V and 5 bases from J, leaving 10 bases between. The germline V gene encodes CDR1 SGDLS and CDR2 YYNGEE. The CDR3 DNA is TGTGCCAGCAGCGTTTATGGGGGGGAGACCCAGTACTTC. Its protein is CASSVYGGETQYF.

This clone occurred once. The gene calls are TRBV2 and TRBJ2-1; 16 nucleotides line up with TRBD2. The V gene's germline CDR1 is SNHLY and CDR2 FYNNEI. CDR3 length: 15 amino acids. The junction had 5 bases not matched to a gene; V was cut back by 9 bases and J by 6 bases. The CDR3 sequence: CASKGLAGGPNEQFF. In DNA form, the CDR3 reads TGTGCCAGTAAGGGACTAGCGGGAGGGCCCAATGAGCAGTTCTTC.

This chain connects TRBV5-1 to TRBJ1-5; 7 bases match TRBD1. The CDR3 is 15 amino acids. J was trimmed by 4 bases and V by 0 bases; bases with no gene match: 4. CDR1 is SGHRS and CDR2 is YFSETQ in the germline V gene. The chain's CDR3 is CASSLVGTANQPQHF. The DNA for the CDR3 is TGCGCCAGCAGCTTGGTAGGGACAGCAAATCAGCCCCAGCATTTT. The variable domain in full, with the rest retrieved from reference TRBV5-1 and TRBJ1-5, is KAGVTQTPRYLIKTRGQQVTLSCSPISGHRSVSWYQQTPGQGLQFLFEYFSETQRNKGNFPGRFSGRQFSNSRSEMNVSTLELGDSALYLCASSLVGTANQPQHFGDGTRLSIL.

The CDR3 sequence is CASSLDRGREGRNEQYF. CDR3 in DNA: TGTGCCAGCAGCTTGGACCGGGGGCGGGAGGGAAGGAACGAGCAGTACTTC. V is TRBV5-5 and J is TRBJ2-7, with 9 nucleotides matching TRBD2. The CDR3 runs to 17 residues. Germline V gene lookup returns CDR1 SGHKS and CDR2 YYEKEE (reference sequence). V gave up 0 bases and J gave up 5 bases; unmatched junction bases: 12.

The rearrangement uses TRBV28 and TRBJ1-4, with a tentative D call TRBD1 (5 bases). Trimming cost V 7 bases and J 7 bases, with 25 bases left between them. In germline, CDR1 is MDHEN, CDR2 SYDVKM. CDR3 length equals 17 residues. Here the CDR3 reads CASTDFSRGDWGEKLFF. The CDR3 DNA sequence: TGTGCCAGCACCGATTTCTCCCGGGGGGATTGGGGTGAAAAACTGTTTTTT.

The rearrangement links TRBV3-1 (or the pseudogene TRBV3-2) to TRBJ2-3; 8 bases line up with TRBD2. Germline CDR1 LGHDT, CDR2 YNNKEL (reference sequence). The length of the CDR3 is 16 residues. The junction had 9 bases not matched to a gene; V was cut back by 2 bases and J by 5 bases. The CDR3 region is CASSQTGAGALDTQYF. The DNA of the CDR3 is TGTGCCAGCAGCCAAACGGGAGCGGGAGCCCTAGATACGCAGTATTTT.

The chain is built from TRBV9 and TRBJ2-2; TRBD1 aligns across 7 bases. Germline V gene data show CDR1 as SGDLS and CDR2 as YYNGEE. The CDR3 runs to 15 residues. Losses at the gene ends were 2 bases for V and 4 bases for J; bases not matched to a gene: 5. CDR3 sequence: CASSVRQGITGELFF. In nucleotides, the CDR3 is TGTGCCAGCAGCGTTCGACAGGGCATCACCGGGGAGCTGTTTTTT.

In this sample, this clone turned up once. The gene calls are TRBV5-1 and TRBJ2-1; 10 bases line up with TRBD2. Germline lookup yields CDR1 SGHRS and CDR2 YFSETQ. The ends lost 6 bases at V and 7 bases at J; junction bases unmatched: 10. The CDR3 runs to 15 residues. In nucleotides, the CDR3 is TGCGCCAGCACTTATTCTAGCGGGAGTTCGAATGAGCAGTTCTTC. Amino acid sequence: CASTYSSGSSNEQFF.

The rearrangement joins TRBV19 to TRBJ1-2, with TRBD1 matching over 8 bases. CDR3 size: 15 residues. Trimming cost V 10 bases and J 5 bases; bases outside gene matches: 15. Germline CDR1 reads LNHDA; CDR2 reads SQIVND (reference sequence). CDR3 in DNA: TGTGCCACGCGATACGGGACAGGAGGCTCGTATGGCTACACCTTC. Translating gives CATRYGTGGSYGYTF.

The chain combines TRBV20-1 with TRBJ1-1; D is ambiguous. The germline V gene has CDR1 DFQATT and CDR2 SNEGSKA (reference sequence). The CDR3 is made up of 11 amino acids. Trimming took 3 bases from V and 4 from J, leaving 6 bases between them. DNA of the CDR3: TGCAGTGCTAGGTTTCTCACTGAAGCTTTCTTT. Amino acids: CSARFLTEAFF.

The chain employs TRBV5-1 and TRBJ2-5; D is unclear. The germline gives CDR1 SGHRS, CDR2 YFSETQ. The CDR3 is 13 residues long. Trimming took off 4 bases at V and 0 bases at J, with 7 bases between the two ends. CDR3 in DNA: TGCGCCAGCAGCAAAGAGTACCAAGAGACCCAGTACTTC. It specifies CASSKEYQETQYF.

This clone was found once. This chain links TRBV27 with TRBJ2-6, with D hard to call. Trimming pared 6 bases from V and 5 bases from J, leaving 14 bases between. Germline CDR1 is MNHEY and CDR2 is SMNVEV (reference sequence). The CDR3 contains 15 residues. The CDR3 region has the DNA TGTGCCAGCAGCCGAGGCGTGCCAAGGGCCAACGTCCTGACTTTC. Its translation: CASSRGVPRANVLTF.

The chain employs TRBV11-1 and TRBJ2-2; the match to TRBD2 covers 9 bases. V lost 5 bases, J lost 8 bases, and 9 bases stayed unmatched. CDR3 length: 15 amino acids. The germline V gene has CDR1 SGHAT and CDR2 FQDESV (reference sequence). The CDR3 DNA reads TGTGCCAGCAGCCCAATTAGCGGGAGTGTGGGGGAGCTGTTTTTT. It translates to CASSPISGSVGELFF.

Here the CDR3 DNA reads TGTGCCAGCAGCGCCCGGGACAGGGGGCACTATGGCTACACCTTC. This codes for CASSARDRGHYGYTF. The genes are TRBV3-1 (or the pseudogene TRBV3-2) and TRBJ1-2, with 12 bases that match TRBD1. Trimming removed 5 bases from V and 3 bases from J; junction bases left unmatched: 4. The CDR3 is 15 residues long. Germline V CDR1 and CDR2: LGHDT, YNNKEL (reference sequence).

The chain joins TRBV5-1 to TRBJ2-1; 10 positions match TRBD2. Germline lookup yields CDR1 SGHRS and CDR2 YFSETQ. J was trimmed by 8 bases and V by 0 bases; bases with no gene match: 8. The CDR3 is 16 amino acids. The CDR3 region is CASSLESGRASHEQFF. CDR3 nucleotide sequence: TGCGCCAGCAGCTTGGAAAGCGGGAGGGCCTCCCATGAGCAGTTCTTC. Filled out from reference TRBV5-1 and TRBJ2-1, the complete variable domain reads KAGVTQTPRYLIKTRGQQVTLSCSPISGHRSVSWYQQTPGQGLQFLFEYFSETQRNKGNFPGRFSGRQFSNSRSEMNVSTLELGDSALYLCASSLESGRASHEQFFGPGTRLTVL.

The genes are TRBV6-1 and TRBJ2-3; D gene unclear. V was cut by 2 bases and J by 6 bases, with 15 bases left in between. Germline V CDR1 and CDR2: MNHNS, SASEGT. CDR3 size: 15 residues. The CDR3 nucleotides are TGTGCCAGCAGTGAAACGAACTTTCCCAGGGATACGCAGTATTTT. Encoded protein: CASSETNFPRDTQYF.

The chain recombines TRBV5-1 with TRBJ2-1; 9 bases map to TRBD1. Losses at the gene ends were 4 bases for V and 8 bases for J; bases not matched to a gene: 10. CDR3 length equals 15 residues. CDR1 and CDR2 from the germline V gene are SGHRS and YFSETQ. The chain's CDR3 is CASSRQRDREDEQFF. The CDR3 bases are TGCGCCAGCAGCCGCCAGAGGGACAGGGAGGATGAGCAGTTCTTC.

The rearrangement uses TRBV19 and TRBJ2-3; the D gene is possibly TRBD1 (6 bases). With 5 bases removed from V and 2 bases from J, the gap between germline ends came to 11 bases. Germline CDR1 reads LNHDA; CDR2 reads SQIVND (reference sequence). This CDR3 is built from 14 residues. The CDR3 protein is CASSSGQLTDTQYF. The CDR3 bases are TGTGCCAGTAGTTCGGGACAACTCACAGATACGCAGTATTTT.

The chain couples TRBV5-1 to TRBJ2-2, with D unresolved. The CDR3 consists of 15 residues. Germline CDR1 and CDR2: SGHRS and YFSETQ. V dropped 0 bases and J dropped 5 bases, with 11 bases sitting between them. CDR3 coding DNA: TGCGCCAGCAGCTTGGGAGGAGTAAATACCGGGGAGCTGTTTTTT. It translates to CASSLGGVNTGELFF.